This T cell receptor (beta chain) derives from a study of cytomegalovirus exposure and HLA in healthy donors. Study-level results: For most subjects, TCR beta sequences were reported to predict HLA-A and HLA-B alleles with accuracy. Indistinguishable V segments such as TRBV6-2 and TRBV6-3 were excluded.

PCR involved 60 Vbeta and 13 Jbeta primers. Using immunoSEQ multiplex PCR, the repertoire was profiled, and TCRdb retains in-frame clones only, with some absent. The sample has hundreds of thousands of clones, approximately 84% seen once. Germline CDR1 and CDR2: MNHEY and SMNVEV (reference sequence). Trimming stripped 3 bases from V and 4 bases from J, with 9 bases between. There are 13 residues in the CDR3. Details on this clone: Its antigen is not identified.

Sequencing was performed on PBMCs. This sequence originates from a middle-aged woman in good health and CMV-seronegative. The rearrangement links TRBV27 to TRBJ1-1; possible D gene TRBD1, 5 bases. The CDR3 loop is CASSFRVVTEAFF. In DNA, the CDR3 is TGTGCCAGCAGTTTCAGGGTTGTCACTGAAGCTTTCTTT.